This T cell receptor beta chain was recovered during a study of cytomegalovirus exposure and HLA in healthy donors. Of note for this clone: Its antigen is as yet unknown.

Assay used: immunoSEQ multiplex PCR; TCRdb lists only in-frame clones, some missing. The sample lists 150,000 to 180,000 clones, about 86% occurring once. General observations from the study: Among TCR beta chains, those listed as cytomegalovirus-associated numbered about 160.

The CDR3 length is 15 residues. CDR1 is SNHLY, CDR2 FYNNEI, per germline. Trimming cost V 4 bases and J 7 bases; bases outside gene matches: 9. Sample: PBMCs. The rearrangement uses TRBV2 and TRBJ2-1; 8 positions agree with TRBD2. The TCR originated in a human donor in good health. The CDR3: CASSGSSGSGNEQFF. CDR3 nucleotides: TGTGCCAGCAGTGGTTCAAGCGGGAGTGGTAATGAGCAGTTCTTC.